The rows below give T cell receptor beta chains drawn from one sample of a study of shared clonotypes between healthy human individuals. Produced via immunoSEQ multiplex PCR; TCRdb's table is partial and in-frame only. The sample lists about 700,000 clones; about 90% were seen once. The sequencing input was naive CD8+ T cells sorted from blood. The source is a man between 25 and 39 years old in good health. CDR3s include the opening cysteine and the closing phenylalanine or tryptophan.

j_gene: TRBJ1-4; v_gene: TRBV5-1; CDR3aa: CASSLFGSSTNEKLFF
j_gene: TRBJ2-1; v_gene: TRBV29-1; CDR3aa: CSVDRQGGNEQFF
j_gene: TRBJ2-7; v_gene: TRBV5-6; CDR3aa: CASSIRTPYEQYF
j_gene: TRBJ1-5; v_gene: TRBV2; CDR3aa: CASSDRQNSNQPQHF
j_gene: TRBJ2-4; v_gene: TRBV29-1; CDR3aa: CSVEGTKNIQYF
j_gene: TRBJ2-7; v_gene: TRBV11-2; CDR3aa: CASSPGLAGSYEQYF
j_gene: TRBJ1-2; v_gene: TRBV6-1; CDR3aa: CASSEVRTSYGYTF
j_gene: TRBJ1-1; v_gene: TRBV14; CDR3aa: CASSQLTGEAFF
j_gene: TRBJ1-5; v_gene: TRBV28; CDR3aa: CASSPRSRDRAREDF
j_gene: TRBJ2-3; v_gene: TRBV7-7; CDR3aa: CASSLDYSTDTQYF
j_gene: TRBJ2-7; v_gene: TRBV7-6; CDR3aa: CASSKGQDVPYEQYF
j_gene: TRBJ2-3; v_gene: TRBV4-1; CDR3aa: CASSHPPGGPDTQYF
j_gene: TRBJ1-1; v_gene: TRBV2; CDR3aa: CASLQEDSGGPFF
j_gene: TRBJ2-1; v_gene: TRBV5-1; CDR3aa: CASSPLGGDGAGGYNEQFF
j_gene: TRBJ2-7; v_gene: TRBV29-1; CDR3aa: CSVEARGSSYEQYF
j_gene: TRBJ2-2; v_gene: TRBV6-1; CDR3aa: CASSAPGTPNTGELFF
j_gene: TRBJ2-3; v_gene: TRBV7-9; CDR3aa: CASSGKTSGVGRDTQYF
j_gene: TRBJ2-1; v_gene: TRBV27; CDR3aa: CASSLTSGSWNEQFF
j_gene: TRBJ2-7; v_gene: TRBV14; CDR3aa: CASSQRNGTGWREQYF
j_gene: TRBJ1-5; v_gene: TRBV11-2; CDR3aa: CASSFRRVQPQHF
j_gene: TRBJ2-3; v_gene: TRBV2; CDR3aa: CASSTLVLASTDTQYF
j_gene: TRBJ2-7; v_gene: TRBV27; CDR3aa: CASSWGGPVYEQYF
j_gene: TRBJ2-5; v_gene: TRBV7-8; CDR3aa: CASSLALETQYF
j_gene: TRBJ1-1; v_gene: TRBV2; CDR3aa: CASIRERVAFF
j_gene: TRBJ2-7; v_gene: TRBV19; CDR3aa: CASSIPGQGIYEQYF
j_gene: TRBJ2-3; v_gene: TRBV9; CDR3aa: CASSSGLAGVTDTQYF
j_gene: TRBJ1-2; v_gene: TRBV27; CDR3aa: CASSSRGLNYGYTF
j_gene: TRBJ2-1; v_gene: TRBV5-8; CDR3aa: CASSPLTTEQFF
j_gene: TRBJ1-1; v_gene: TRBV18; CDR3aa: CASSPVGVGTEAFF
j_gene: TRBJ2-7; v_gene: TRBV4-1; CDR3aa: CASSQALGYEQYF
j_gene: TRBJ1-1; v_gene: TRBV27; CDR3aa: CASSIFNRATEAFF
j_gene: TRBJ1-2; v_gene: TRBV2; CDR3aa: CASKSGHGYTF
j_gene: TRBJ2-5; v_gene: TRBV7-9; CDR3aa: CASSLVLAETQYF
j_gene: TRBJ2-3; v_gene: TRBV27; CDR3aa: CASVGQGASLTDTQYF
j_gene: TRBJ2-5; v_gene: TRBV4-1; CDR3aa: CASSQEAGHQETQYF
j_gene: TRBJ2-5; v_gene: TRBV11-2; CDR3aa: CASSLSLGLAETQYF
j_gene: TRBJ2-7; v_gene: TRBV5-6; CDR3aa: CASSLFGTYEQYF
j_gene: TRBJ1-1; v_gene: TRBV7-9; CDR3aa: CASSPTGGNSMNTEAFF
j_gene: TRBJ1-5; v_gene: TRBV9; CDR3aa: CASSVGDSSNQPQHF
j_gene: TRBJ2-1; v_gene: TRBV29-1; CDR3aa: CSVEGPGTGNNEQFF
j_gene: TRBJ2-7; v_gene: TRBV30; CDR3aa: CAWSWPGNSYEQYF
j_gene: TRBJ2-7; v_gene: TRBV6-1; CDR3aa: CASSAYYEQYF